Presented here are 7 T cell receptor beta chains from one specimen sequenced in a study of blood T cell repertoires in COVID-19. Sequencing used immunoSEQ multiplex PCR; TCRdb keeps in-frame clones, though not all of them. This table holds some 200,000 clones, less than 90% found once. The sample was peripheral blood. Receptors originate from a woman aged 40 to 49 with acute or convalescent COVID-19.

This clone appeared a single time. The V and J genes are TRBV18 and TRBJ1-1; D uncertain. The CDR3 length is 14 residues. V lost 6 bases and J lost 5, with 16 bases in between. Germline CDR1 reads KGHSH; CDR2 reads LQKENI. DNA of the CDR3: TGTGCCAGCTCCCCGAGGGAGGGTAGGACTGAAGCTTTCTTT. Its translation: CASSPREGRTEAFF.

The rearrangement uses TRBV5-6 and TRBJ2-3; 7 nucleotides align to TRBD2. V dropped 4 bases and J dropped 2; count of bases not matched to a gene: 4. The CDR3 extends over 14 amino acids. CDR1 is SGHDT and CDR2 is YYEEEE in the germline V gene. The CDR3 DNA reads TGTGCCAGCAGCCGCGGACTAGTCACAGATACGCAGTATTTT. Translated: CASSRGLVTDTQYF.

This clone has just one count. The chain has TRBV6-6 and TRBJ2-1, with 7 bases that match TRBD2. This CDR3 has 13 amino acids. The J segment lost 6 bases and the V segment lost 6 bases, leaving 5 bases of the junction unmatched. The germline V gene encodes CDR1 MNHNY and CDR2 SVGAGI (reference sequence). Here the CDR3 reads CASRYPSGNEQFF. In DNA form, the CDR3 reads TGTGCCAGCAGATATCCTAGCGGCAATGAGCAGTTCTTC.

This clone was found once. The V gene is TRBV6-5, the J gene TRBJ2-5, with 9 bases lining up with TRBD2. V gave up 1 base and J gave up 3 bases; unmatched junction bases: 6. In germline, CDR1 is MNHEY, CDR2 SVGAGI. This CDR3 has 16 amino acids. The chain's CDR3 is CASSYWASGEEETQYF. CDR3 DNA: TGTGCCAGCAGTTACTGGGCTAGCGGGGAGGAAGAGACCCAGTACTTC.

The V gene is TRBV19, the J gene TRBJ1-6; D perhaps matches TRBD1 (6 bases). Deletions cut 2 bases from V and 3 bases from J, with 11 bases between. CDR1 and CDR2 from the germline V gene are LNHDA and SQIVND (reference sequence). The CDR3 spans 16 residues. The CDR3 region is CASSINRDIYNSPLHF. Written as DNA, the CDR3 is TGTGCCAGTAGTATAAACAGGGACATCTATAATTCACCCCTCCACTTT.

The CDR3 here is CASSGGQGASTEAFF. CDR3 DNA: TGCGCCAGCAGCGGGGGACAGGGGGCTTCCACTGAAGCTTTCTTT. The genes are TRBV5-1 and TRBJ1-1; TRBD1 aligns across 12 bases. This CDR3 contains 15 residues. The J segment lost 4 bases and the V segment lost 4 bases, leaving 5 bases of the junction unmatched. Germline V gene lookup returns CDR1 SGHRS and CDR2 YFSETQ.

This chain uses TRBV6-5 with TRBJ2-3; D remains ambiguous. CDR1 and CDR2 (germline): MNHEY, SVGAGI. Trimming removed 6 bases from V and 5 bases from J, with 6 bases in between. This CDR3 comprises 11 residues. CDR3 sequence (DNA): TGTGCCAGCAGCTATAGAGATACGCAGTATTTT. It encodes CASSYRDTQYF.